The 18 T cell receptor beta chains presented below share a single source sample, sequenced in a study of cytomegalovirus exposure and HLA in healthy donors. 60 Vbeta and 13 Jbeta primers were used in PCR. Only in-frame clones appear in the TCRdb table, and some are missing; sequencing was by immunoSEQ multiplex PCR. Altogether around 120,000 clones are present, 9% to 10% being singletons, with the ten largest covering less than 4%. The source material was PBMCs. All receptors come from a man aged 25-45 years in good health and CMV-seronegative.

This clone has just a few counts. V gene TRBV2 combines with J gene TRBJ1-2; 8 nucleotides line up with TRBD1. The CDR3 is 12 residues long. Trimming removed 8 bases from V and 3 bases from J; junction bases left unmatched: 2. The germline V gene has CDR1 SNHLY and CDR2 FYNNEI. DNA for the CDR3: TGTGCCAGCGGACAGGGTCACTATGGCTACACCTTC. This codes for CASGQGHYGYTF.

This clone was counted only a few times. The chain uses TRBV28 and TRBJ1-5, with TRBD1 matching 9 bases. The CDR3 sequence is 15 residues long. The germline gives CDR1 MDHEN, CDR2 SYDVKM. V shed 6 bases and J 7 bases; nucleotides not matched to a gene: 10. The CDR3 region is CASSWGGQGRQPQHF. For the CDR3, the DNA is TGTGCCAGCAGCTGGGGGGGACAGGGACGCCAGCCCCAGCATTTT.

This clone was found a few times. The rearrangement uses TRBV5-4 and TRBJ2-7; 7 bases map to TRBD1. The V gene's germline CDR1 is SGHNT and CDR2 YYREEE (reference sequence). The CDR3 is 15 amino acids. After removal of 0 bases from V and 2 bases from J, the junction contained 5 bases not matched to a gene. CDR3 coding DNA: TGTGCCAGCAGCTTGGCCGCGACAGGGACCTACGAGCAGTACTTC. Protein: CASSLAATGTYEQYF.

This clone was seen more than once but under ten times. This chain links TRBV5-1 with TRBJ2-7; D might be TRBD1 (5 bases). The CDR3 length is 16 residues. The germline CDR1 and CDR2 sequences are SGHRS and YFSETQ. V lost 0 bases to trimming and J lost 2 bases, with 15 bases between them. As DNA, the CDR3 is TGCGCCAGCAGCTTGGTTCCAGGGCCCCACACCTACGAGCAGTACTTC. As protein: CASSLVPGPHTYEQYF.

The V call is TRBV5-4, the J call TRBJ2-1; D gene ambiguous. V gave up 2 bases and J gave up 7 bases, with 4 bases separating them. The germline V gene encodes CDR1 SGHNT and CDR2 YYREEE (reference sequence). The CDR3 runs to 11 residues. The CDR3 spells CASSFGNEQFF. CDR3 in DNA: TGTGCCAGCAGCTTCGGTAATGAGCAGTTCTTC.

The chain recombines TRBV6-5 with TRBJ2-7; TRBD2 is a possible D gene (6 bases). The CDR3 sequence is 13 residues long. The germline V and J ends were trimmed by 2 bases and 6 bases, with 11 bases remaining between them. Germline CDR1 and CDR2: MNHEY and SVGAGI. The DNA for the CDR3 is TGTGCCAGCAGTTACGGCGGGACTGGCGAGCAGTACTTC. This codes for CASSYGGTGEQYF.

This rearrangement joins TRBV7-2 to TRBJ1-2; 10 bases map to TRBD1. The length of the CDR3 is 14 residues. In germline, CDR1 is SGHTA, CDR2 FQGNSA. Trimming removed 5 bases from V and 4 bases from J; junction bases left unmatched: 4. The CDR3 coding sequence is TGTGCCAGCAGCCGGGACAGGGGAATCTATGGCTACACCTTC. Translating it yields CASSRDRGIYGYTF.

The chain carries TRBV6-4 and TRBJ2-7, with 7 nucleotides matching TRBD2. V was pared by 7 bases and J by 5 bases, with 14 bases of the junction left unmatched. This CDR3 region has 15 residues. Germline V gene data show CDR1 as MRHNA and CDR2 as SNTAGT. CDR3 protein: CASKRLKTSINEQYF. CDR3 DNA: TGTGCCAGCAAACGATTAAAGACTAGCATCAACGAGCAGTACTTC.

This clone turned up a few times. CDR3: CASSPLLTSNFEKLFF. DNA for the CDR3: TGTGCCAGCAGTCCATTATTGACTTCGAATTTTGAAAAACTGTTTTTT. This chain connects TRBV27 to TRBJ1-4; D unclear. The germline V gene has CDR1 MNHEY and CDR2 SMNVEV (reference sequence). V was cut by 5 bases and J by 7 bases, with 20 bases left in between. The CDR3 runs to 16 residues.

In its sample, this clone was seen a few times. This chain connects TRBV25-1 to TRBJ2-2, with 8 bases lining up with TRBD2. The V segment lost 1 base and the J segment 3 bases; nucleotides outside the gene matches: 4. Germline values: CDR1 MGHDK, CDR2 SYGVNS. The CDR3 length is 16 residues. This CDR3 is CASSEFREGDTGELFF. In DNA form, the CDR3 reads TGTGCCAGCAGTGAATTCCGGGAGGGGGACACCGGGGAGCTGTTTTTT.

This chain joins TRBV6-5 and TRBJ1-1, with D possibly matching TRBD1 (5 bases). Trimming removed 4 bases at V and 5 bases at J, with 14 bases between. The CDR3 covers 14 residues. Germline CDR1 and CDR2: MNHEY and SVGAGI. The CDR3: CASSFRGSGTEAFF. The CDR3 DNA is TGTGCCAGCAGTTTTAGGGGAAGTGGGACTGAAGCTTTCTTT.

The CDR3 loop is CASSSPTGGVDYGYTF. Here the CDR3 DNA reads TGTGCCAGTAGTAGCCCAACAGGGGGCGTGGACTATGGCTACACCTTC. This sequence joins TRBV19 and TRBJ1-2; TRBD1 aligns across 9 bases. This CDR3 has 16 residues. V dropped 4 bases and J dropped 3; count of bases not matched to a gene: 9. Germline CDR1 is LNHDA and CDR2 is SQIVND (reference sequence). Combining the CDR3 with reference TRBV19 and TRBJ1-2 gives the whole variable domain DGGITQSPKYLFRKEGQNVTLSCEQNLNHDAMYWYRQDPGQGLRLIYYSQIVNDFQKGDIAEGYSVSREKKESFPLTVTSAQKNPTAFYLCASSSPTGGVDYGYTFGSGTRLTVV.

This clone was seen just once. Written as DNA, the CDR3 is TGTGCCAGCTCGCCTCACAGCATCCGCACCTCTGGGGCCAACGTCCTGACTTTC. Its protein product is CASSPHSIRTSGANVLTF. The chain recombines TRBV18 with TRBJ2-6; D unresolved. Trimming took off 6 bases at V and 0 bases at J, with 18 bases between the two ends. The V gene's germline CDR1 is KGHSH and CDR2 LQKENI. The CDR3 is 18 residues long.

There are a few counts of this clone. The chain carries TRBV19 and TRBJ1-2; D is possibly TRBD1 (6 bases). CDR3 length equals 17 residues. The germline V gene encodes CDR1 LNHDA and CDR2 SQIVND (reference sequence). V was clipped by 1 base and J by 5 bases, with 20 bases between them. Written as DNA, the CDR3 is TGTGCCAGTAGTATAGTGGCTACAGGACAGAAAATTTATGGCTACACCTTC. Translation gives CASSIVATGQKIYGYTF.

This sequence joins TRBV7-9 and TRBJ1-1; the D is unclear. This CDR3 spans 12 amino acids. V lost 5 bases, J lost 7 bases, and 11 bases lay in between. Germline loops: CDR1 SEHNR, CDR2 FQNEAQ (reference sequence). CDR3 region: CASSPLSGEAFF. CDR3 coding DNA: TGTGCCAGCAGCCCCCTTTCCGGTGAAGCTTTCTTT.

This clone has just a few counts. The chain has TRBV28 and TRBJ2-7; D may be TRBD1 (6 bases). V gave up 10 bases and J gave up 3 bases, with 22 bases separating them. Germline assignment: CDR1 MDHEN and CDR2 SYDVKM. The CDR3 has 15 residues. In nucleotides, the CDR3 is TGTGCCACCTCCACAGGGATTCACGCGAACTACGAGCAGTACTTC. This translates into CATSTGIHANYEQYF.

The CDR3: CASSLDSQETQYF. The CDR3 DNA is TGCGCCAGCAGCTTGGACAGCCAAGAGACCCAGTACTTC. This rearrangement joins TRBV5-1 to TRBJ2-5, with D unresolved. Germline V gene data show CDR1 as SGHRS and CDR2 as YFSETQ. The CDR3 contains 13 residues. Between the trimmed V and J ends, which lost 0 bases and 1 base, there was a span of 4 bases.

CDR3 sequence reads: CASSSRQNTEAFF. The CDR3, as DNA: TGTGCCAGCAGTTCCAGACAGAACACTGAAGCTTTCTTT. The gene calls are TRBV6-5 and TRBJ1-1, with no clear D. The V end was cut by 4 bases, the J end by 1 base, with 7 bases between. Germline assignment: CDR1 MNHEY and CDR2 SVGAGI. The CDR3 extends over 13 amino acids.